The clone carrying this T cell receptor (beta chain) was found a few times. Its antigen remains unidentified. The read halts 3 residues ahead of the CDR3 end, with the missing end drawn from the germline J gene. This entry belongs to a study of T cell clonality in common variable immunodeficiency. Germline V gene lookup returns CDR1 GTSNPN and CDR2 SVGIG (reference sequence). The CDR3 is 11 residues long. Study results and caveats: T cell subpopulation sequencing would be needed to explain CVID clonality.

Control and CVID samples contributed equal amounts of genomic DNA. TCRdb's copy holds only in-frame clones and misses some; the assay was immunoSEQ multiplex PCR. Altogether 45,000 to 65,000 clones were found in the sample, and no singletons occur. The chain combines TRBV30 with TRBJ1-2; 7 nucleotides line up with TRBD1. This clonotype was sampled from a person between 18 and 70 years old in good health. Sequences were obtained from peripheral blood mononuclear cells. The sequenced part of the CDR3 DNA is TGTGCCTGGGGGGAGGGGGCGGAC. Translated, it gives CAWGEGAD. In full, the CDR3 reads CAWGEGADYTF. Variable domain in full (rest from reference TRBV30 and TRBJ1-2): SQTIHQWPATLVQPVGSPLSLECTVEGTSNPNLYWYRQAAGRGLQLLFYSVGIGQISSEVPQNLSASRPQDRQFILSSKKLLLSDSGFYLCAWGEGADYTFGSGTRLTVV.